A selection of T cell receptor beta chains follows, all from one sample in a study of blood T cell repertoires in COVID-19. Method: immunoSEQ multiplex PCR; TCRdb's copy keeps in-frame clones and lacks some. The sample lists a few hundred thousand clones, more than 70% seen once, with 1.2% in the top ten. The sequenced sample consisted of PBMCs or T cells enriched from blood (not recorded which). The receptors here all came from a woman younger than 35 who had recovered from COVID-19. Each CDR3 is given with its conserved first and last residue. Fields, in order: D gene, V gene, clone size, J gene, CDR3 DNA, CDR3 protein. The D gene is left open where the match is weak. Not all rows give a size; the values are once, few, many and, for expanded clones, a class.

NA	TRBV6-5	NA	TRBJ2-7	TGTGCCAGCCGCCGTTGGCAAGGGGGCTCCTACGAGCAGTACTTC	CASRRWQGGSYEQYF
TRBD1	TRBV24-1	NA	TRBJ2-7	TGTGCCACCAGCAGGACAGGGGGATCCGAGCAGTACTTC	CATSRTGGSEQYF
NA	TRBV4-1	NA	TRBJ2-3	TGCGCCAGCAGCCAACCCCAGACTCTAGGGGCAGATACGCAGTATTTT	CASSQPQTLGADTQYF
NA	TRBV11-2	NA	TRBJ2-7	TGTGCCAGCAGCTTAGTGGGCAGGGGAATATCCTACGAGCAGTACTTC	CASSLVGRGISYEQYF
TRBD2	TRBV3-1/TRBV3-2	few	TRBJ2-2	TGTGCCAGCAGCCCCCGGAGCGGGGGGTCCGGGGAGCTGTTTTTT	CASSPRSGGSGELFF
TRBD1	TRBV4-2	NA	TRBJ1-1	TGTGCCAGCAGCCCCGGACAGGGGGCGGCTTTCTTT	CASSPGQGAAFF
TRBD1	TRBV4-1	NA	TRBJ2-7	TGCGCCAGCAGCCAAGGGGACAGTTACGAGCAGTACTTC	CASSQGDSYEQYF
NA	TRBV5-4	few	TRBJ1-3	TGTGCCAGCAGCTTGACAGGGGGAAACACCATATATTTT	CASSLTGGNTIYF
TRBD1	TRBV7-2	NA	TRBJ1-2	TGTGCCAGCAGCCGGGACAGAAATAACTATGGCTACACCTTC	CASSRDRNNYGYTF
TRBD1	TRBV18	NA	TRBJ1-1	TGTGCCAGCTCACTCGGACAGGTGAACACTGAAGCTTTCTTT	CASSLGQVNTEAFF
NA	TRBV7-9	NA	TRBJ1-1	TGTGCCAGCAGCGCGAGCTACAGGGTGAACACTGAAGCTTTCTTT	CASSASYRVNTEAFF
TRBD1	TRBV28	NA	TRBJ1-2	TGTGCCAGCAGGGGGACAGGTCTCGACTATGGCTACACCTTC	CASRGTGLDYGYTF
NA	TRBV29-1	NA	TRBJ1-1	TGCAGCGCTGCAACCTCAGGGATTGAAGCTTTCTTT	CSAATSGIEAFF
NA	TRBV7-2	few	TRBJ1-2	TGTGCCAGCAGCTTAACAGCAGCGGCCCTCCCCTATGGCTACACCTTC	CASSLTAAALPYGYTF
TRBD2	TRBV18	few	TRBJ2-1	TGTGCCAGCTCACCGGGACTAGCGGGGCTATTTGTTAACGATGAGCAGTTCTTC	CASSPGLAGLFVNDEQFF
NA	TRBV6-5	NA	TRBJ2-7	TGTGCCAGCAGTCCTTTCGAGGGTGACTACGAGCAGTACTTC	CASSPFEGDYEQYF
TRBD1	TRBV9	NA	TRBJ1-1	TGTGCCAGCAGCTCGACAGGGGGAGTAACTGAAGCTTTCTTT	CASSSTGGVTEAFF
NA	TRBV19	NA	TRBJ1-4	TGTGCCAGTAGTATGTGGGCCGGCGGGGAAAAACTGTTTTTT	CASSMWAGGEKLFF
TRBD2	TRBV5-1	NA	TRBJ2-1	TGCGCCAGCAGCCAGTCGGGGGGGAAATACAATGAGCAGTTCTTC	CASSQSGGKYNEQFF
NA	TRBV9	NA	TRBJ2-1	TGTGCCAGCAGCCCAATCGGAACTCAGGGAAAGAACAATGAGCAGTTCTTC	CASSPIGTQGKNNEQFF
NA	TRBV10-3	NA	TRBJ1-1	TGTGCCATCAGTGACCATCTTTGGGCTTCCAGGAACACTGAAGCTTTCTTT	CAISDHLWASRNTEAFF
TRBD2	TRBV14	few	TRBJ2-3	TGTGCCAGCAGCCAACAACTAGCGGCCACAGATACGCAGTATTTT	CASSQQLAATDTQYF
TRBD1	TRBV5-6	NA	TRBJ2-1	TGTGCCAGCAGCCGAGACAGGGGGCAGATTGGGCAGTTCTTC	CASSRDRGQIGQFF
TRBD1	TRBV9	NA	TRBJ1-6	TGTGCCAGCAGCGCCACTCGACAGGGTTCCTATAATTCACCCCTCCACTTT	CASSATRQGSYNSPLHF
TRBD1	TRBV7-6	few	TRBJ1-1	TGTGCCAGCAGCTTAACGGACAGGGGGAGGACTGAAGCTTTCTTT	CASSLTDRGRTEAFF
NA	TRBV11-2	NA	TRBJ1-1	TGTGCCAGCAGCTGGGATAGGGGGAACACTGAAGCTTTCTTT	CASSWDRGNTEAFF
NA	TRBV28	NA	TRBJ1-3	TGTGCCAGCAGTTACCGCTTTCGGGGAGCTGGAAACACCATATATTTT	CASSYRFRGAGNTIYF
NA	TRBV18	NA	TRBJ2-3	TGTGCCAGCTCACCGAGGGATGTAGATACGCAGTATTTT	CASSPRDVDTQYF
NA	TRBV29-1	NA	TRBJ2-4	TGCAGCGGGTGGGTCCGGGGGTCGATGCACTTC	CSGWVRGSMHF
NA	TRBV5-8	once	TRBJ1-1	TGTGCCAGCAGCTTGGCTGCAGGGAAAATTAACACTGAAGCTTTCTTT	CASSLAAGKINTEAFF
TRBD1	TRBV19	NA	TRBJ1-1	TGTGCCAGTAAAACGGGACAGGGTCACACTGAAGCTTTCTTT	CASKTGQGHTEAFF
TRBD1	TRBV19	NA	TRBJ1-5	TGTGCCAGTACCGAGGACAGGGGGGATCAGCCCCAGCATTTT	CASTEDRGDQPQHF
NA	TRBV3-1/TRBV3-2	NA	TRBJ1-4	TGTGCCAGCAGCCAAGATCCGCCCAGGCTGGCTAATGAAAAACTGTTTTTT	CASSQDPPRLANEKLFF
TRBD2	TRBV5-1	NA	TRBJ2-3	TGCGCCAGCAGCTTGGCCCTAGCGGGGGGGACAGATACGCAGTATTTT	CASSLALAGGTDTQYF
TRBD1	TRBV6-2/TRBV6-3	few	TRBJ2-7	TGTGCCAGCAGTTATCCCAGGGGGCACTCCTACGAGCAGTACTTC	CASSYPRGHSYEQYF
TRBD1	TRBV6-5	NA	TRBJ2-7	TGTGCCAGCACACACCGGGACAGGGTCTACGAGCAGTACTTC	CASTHRDRVYEQYF
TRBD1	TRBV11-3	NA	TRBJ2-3	TGTGCCAGCAGCCCGGGGACAGGGGGGAACACAGATACGCAGTATTTT	CASSPGTGGNTDTQYF
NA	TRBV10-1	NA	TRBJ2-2	TGCGCCAGCAGTGAGTCGGGGGCTACCGGGGAGCTGTTTTTT	CASSESGATGELFF
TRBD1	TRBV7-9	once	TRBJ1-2	TGTGCCAGCAGCCCTTCACAGGGGGACGGCTATGGCTACACCTTC	CASSPSQGDGYGYTF
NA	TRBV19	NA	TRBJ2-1	TGTGCCAGTAGTATAGCCTCAACAGGGTCGGATGAGCAGTTCTTC	CASSIASTGSDEQFF
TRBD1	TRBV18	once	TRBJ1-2	TGTGCCAGCTCACCTCTAGGACAGGGGGAGTACGGCTACACCTTC	CASSPLGQGEYGYTF
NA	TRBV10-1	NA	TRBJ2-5	TGCGCCAGCAGTGAGTCAGTGGAGGGACCCCAAGAGACCCAGTACTTC	CASSESVEGPQETQYF
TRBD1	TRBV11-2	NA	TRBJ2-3	TGTGCCAGCAGCCAAACAGGGGTACGCACAGATACGCAGTATTTT	CASSQTGVRTDTQYF
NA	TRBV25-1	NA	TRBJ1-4	TGTGCCAGCAGCCAGCCGGGAACAAATAATGAAAAACTGTTTTTT	CASSQPGTNNEKLFF
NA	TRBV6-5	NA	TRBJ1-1	TGTGCCAGCAGGGAGGGGGGGTACACTGAAGCTTTCTTT	CASREGGYTEAFF
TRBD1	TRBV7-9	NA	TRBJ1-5	TGTGCCAGCAGCCGAGGACAGGGACAAGGACAGCCCCAGCATTTT	CASSRGQGQGQPQHF
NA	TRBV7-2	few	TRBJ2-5	TGTGCCAGCAGCCCGGCATGGAGCGTGCAAGAGACCCAGTACTTC	CASSPAWSVQETQYF
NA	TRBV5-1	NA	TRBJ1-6	TGCGCCAGCAGCTTTGAGGCCCAGAATTCACCCCTCCACTTT	CASSFEAQNSPLHF
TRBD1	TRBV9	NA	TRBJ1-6	TGTGCCAGCAGCGTAGTGACAGGGGATTCACCCCTCCACTTT	CASSVVTGDSPLHF
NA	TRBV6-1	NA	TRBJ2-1	TGTGCCAGCAGTGCCCTTGGAACGGGGGCCTACAATGAGCAGTTCTTC	CASSALGTGAYNEQFF
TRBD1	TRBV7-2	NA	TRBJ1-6	TGTGCCAGCAGCCTGGACAGGTTTAATTCACCCCTCCACTTT	CASSLDRFNSPLHF
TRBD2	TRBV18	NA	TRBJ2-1	TGTGCCAGCTCACCAAGGGGGACTAGCTTAAATGAGCAGTTCTTC	CASSPRGTSLNEQFF
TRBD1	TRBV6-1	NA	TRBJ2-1	TGTGCCAGCAGTGAAACCCGACAGGGCGGTGAGCAGTTCTTC	CASSETRQGGEQFF
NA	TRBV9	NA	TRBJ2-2	TGTGCCAGCAGCGTAGATACAATCCCCGGGGAGCTGTTTTTT	CASSVDTIPGELFF
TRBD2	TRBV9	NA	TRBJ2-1	TGTGCCAGCAGCAAGACTAGCGGGGAATTCTACAATGAGCAGTTCTTC	CASSKTSGEFYNEQFF
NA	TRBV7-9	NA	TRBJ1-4	TGTGCCAGCAGCTTAAGCAGGGGCGGAGAAAAACTGTTTTTT	CASSLSRGGEKLFF
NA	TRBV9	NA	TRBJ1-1	TGTGCCAGCAGCGGGCAGGCCACGGACACTGAAGCTTTCTTT	CASSGQATDTEAFF
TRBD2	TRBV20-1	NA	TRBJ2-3	TGCAGTGCTAGTACCAGCGGGGGCCAAGTAGGCGATACGCAGTATTTT	CSASTSGGQVGDTQYF